Included here is one TCR beta chain sequence, with context. Its antigen is unknown. It has no much larger one-base neighbor in the sample; base qualities were not kept. A patient counted as having stable Graves' hyperthyroidism if no progression to ophthalmopathy occurred over 18 months of follow-up. Hyperthyroidism patients were newly diagnosed, had a disease duration of under 2 months, and were aged 18 to 65 years. Exclusion was applied to patients with uncontrolled infections, other autoimmune diseases, pregnancy or lactation. Diagnoses were established on the basis of clinical symptoms, serum thyroxine and TRAb, thyroid ultrasound, and orbital computed tomography. Ficoll-Paque density gradient centrifugation was used to isolate PBMCs from around 9.1 ml of fresh peripheral blood. Trizol reagent was used to extract total RNA, and RNA quality was then checked on an Agilent 2100 Bioanalyzer. This sample is part of a study of T cells in Graves' hyperthyroidism and ophthalmopathy (dated by TCRdb to about 2019). About the full investigation: Peripheral blood samples were taken at the time of initial diagnosis, prior to any treatment. A discovery cohort of roughly 100 patients, approximately 45 with Graves' ophthalmopathy and 55 to 60 with stable Graves' hyperthyroidism, was used to find distinguishing TCR V-J signatures. An independent validation cohort of about 19 hyperthyroidism patients and over 15 patients who later progressed to ophthalmopathy tested prospective prediction of ophthalmopathy. The 95 to 100 discovery patients were randomly divided into training and test sets at a 7:3 ratio. In addition, the study compared T-cell repertoires in thyroid tissue and in blood from about 6 Graves' hyperthyroidism patients. Following sampling, methimazole starting at 30 mg daily was given to hyperthyroidism patients, and high-dose intravenous methylprednisolone was given to ophthalmopathy patients. According to the paper, TCR Vbeta CDR3 sequencing was carried out on 135 peripheral blood samples, which came from more than 40 ophthalmopathy, fewer than 80 hyperthyroidism and approximately 17 progressor patients. What the research found in general, with its limitations: Most expanded thyroid clonotypes (frequency above 0.001) were also detected in blood, suggesting blood repertoires may reflect thyroid immune responses. Sample size was not statistically predetermined, and blinding of investigators to group allocation was not performed. In cross-validation, a model built on a 13 V-J signature told ophthalmopathy apart from stable hyperthyroidism with 85% to 90% sensitivity and about 81% specificity, and in testing the same model reached 80%/75%. During validation, the model predicted progression to ophthalmopathy a median of around 6 months ahead of onset, with around 71% sensitivity and 72.22% specificity.

The germline ends are 11 bases apart after V is trimmed by 4 bases and J by 7 bases. The CDR3 runs 13 residues from the cysteine to the phenylalanine. Only the CDR3 portion is preserved as DNA: 39 bases, with reading frame beginning at the first base. According to the germline V gene, CDR1 reads MNHEY and CDR2 reads SVGEGT. Amplification of TCR beta CDR3 regions was carried out from RNA transcripts. The first round of RT-PCR for the TCR CDR3 was performed with the HTBI primer set and the Qiagen OneStep RT-PCR kit. The libraries were constructed in a second round of multiplex PCR and then size-selected and purified. Libraries were sequenced paired-end with 100 bp reads on an Illumina HiSeq2000. Concerning the study's data processing: SOAPnuke was used to process the raw data, with reads discarded if the reads contained adapters or uncalled bases, had a mean Phred below 15, or lacked an exact constant-primer or identifier match. COPE v1.2.5 was used to merge high-quality paired reads, and clonotypes were defined as unique nucleotide sequences. MiTCR v1.1 was used to align the clonotypes against IMGT TRBV, TRBD and TRBJ reference segments. The analysis included only V-J combinations with a frequency above 0.0001, which together covered 98% to 99.2% of the repertoires. The TCS score was defined as F50 (clonal expansion) divided by E x V (chaos), with BLOSUM62-based TCRdist calculated between CDR3 peptides within each V-J. Welch's t-statistics and random forest reduced approximately 520 V-J features to 13, which were used in a naive Bayes classifier (R e1071). Through fastp at Q25 and MiXCR, TCRdb rebuilt clones from the public reads, retaining in-frame beta chains. All rows with the same CDR3 protein become a single entry with the most common DNA and genes. TCRdb assigned the V and J calls; the authors' analysis was not used. Here the sample has roughly 720,000 distinct CDR3 sequences; 15% to 20% occur a single time. The top ten constitute about 16% of the sample.

Sequencing used blood. The chain is encoded by TRBV6-2 or TRBV6-3 joined to TRBJ2-1; TRBD1 might be the D gene, on 5 matching bases. The clonotype comes from a man in his fifties or sixties with Graves' hyperthyroidism. The CDR3 protein: CASSSTVPNEQFF. At the DNA level, the sequence is TGTGCCAGCAGTTCGACAGTTCCAAATGAGCAGTTCTTC.